Here is one T cell receptor beta chain with its context. This sample is part of a study of shared T cell receptors in the human thymus. Method: immunoSEQ multiplex PCR; TCRdb's copy keeps in-frame clones and lacks some. The sample contains about 380,000 clones, 95% of which appear only once. There are 18 residues in the CDR3. Germline assignment: CDR1 LGHNA and CDR2 YNFKEQ. V shed 2 bases and J 0 bases; nucleotides not matched to a gene: 8. V is TRBV4-2 and J is TRBJ2-7; 12 nucleotides agree with TRBD2. The source material was thymocytes. The sequence was obtained from a human donor. The DNA of the CDR3 is TGTGCCAGCAGCCAATCCGTCGGACTAGCGGGGACCTCCTACGAGCAGTACTTC. Protein: CASSQSVGLAGTSYEQYF.